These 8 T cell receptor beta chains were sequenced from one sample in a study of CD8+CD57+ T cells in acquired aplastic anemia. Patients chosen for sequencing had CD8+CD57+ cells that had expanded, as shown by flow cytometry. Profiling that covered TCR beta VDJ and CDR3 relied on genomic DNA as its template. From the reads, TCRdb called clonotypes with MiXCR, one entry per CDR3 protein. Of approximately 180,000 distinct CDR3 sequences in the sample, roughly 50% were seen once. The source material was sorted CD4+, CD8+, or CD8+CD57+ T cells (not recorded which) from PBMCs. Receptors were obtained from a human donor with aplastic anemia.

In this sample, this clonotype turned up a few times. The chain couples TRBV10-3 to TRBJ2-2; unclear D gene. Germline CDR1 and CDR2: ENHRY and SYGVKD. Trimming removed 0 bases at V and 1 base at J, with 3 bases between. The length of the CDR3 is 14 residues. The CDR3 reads CAISESRNTGELFF. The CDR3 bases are TGTGCCATCAGTGAGTCCAGGAACACCGGGGAGCTGTTTTTT.

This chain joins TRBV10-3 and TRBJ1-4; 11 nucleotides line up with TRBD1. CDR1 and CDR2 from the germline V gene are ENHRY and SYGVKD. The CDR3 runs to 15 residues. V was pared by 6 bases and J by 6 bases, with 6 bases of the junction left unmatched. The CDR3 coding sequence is TGTGCCATCAGCCTCGGACAGGGGGCAGATGAAAAACTGTTTTTT. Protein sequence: CAISLGQGADEKLFF.

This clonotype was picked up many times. The CDR3 nucleotides are TGTGCCAGCAGCAGGACAGGGGGATTCGACTATGGCTACACCTTC. It is translated as CASSRTGGFDYGYTF. The chain employs TRBV5-8 and TRBJ1-2, with 10 bases that match TRBD1. Germline V gene data show CDR1 as SGHTS and CDR2 as YDEGEE. V shed 4 bases, J shed 3 bases, and the junction held 6 bases outside the gene matches. The CDR3 length is 15 residues.

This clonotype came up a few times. CDR3 sequence (DNA): TGTGCCAGCAGCTTAGTAGGGAACTATGGCTACACCTTC. Translated: CASSLVGNYGYTF. This chain joins TRBV7-8 and TRBJ1-2; no clear D. The CDR3 sequence is 13 residues long. The germline gives CDR1 SGHVS, CDR2 FQNEAQ. The V gene lost 1 base and the J gene lost 2 bases, with 5 bases spanning the gap.

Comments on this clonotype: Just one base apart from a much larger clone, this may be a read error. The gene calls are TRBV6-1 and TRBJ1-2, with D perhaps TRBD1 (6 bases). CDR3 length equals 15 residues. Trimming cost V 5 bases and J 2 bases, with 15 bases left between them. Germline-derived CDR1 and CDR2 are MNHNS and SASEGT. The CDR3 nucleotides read TGTGCCAGCAGTCCCGACAGGAACGGCAACTATGGCTACACCTTC. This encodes CASSPDRNGNYGYTF.

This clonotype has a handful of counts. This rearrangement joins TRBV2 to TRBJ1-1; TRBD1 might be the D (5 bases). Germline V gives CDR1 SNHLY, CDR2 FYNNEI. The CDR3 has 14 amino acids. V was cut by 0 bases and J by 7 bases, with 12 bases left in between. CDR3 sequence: CASSEALGGGEAFF. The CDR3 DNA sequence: TGTGCCAGCAGTGAAGCGCTTGGGGGAGGTGAAGCTTTCTTT.

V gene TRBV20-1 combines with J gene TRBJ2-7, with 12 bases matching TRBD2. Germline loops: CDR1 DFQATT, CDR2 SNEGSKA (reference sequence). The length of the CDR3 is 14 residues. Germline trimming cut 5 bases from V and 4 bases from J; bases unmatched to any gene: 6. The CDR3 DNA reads TGCAGTGCTTACGGACTAGCGGGGCAATACGAGCAGTACTTC. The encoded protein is CSAYGLAGQYEQYF.

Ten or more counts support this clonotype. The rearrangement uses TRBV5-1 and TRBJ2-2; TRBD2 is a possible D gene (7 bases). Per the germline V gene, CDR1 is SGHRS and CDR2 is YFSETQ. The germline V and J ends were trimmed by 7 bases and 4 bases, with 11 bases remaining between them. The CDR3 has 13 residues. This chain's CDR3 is CASGGAGTGELFF. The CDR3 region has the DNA TGCGCCAGCGGGGGGGCCGGCACCGGGGAGCTGTTTTTT.